These 8 T cell receptor beta chains were all obtained from the same sample, sequenced in a study of CD8 T cells in Susac syndrome. It was with random hexamers that 0.5 to 1 ug RNA was reverse transcribed. TCRdb reprocessed the immunoSEQ multiplex PCR reads with MiXCR, giving one entry per CDR3 protein. The sample holds hundreds of thousands of distinct CDR3 sequences; 93% are singletons and the top ten take 0.07% to 0.09%. The sample comprised CD4+ T cells from PBMCs. Receptor source: a human donor with multiple sclerosis.

The CDR3, as DNA: TGTGCCAGTAGTATCTTGACAGGGGGAGAGACCCAGTACTTC. Translated: CASSILTGGETQYF. The genes are TRBV19 and TRBJ2-5; 9 nucleotides agree with TRBD1. The V gene end was trimmed by 3 bases and the J gene end by 4 bases; junction bases not matched to a gene: 3. CDR1 and CDR2 from the germline V gene are LNHDA and SQIVND (reference sequence). CDR3 length equals 14 residues.

The V gene is TRBV19, the J gene TRBJ1-2; D gene uncertain. This CDR3 contains 14 residues. V was trimmed by 5 bases and J by 4 bases, leaving 14 bases between them. The V gene's germline CDR1 is LNHDA and CDR2 SQIVND (reference sequence). The CDR3 reads CASSSQVGGYGYTF. CDR3 DNA: TGTGCCAGTAGTTCCCAGGTGGGAGGCTATGGCTACACCTTC. The full variable domain, in which reference TRBV19 and TRBJ1-2 provide the parts outside the CDR3, is DGGITQSPKYLFRKEGQNVTLSCEQNLNHDAMYWYRQDPGQGLRLIYYSQIVNDFQKGDIAEGYSVSREKKESFPLTVTSAQKNPTAFYLCASSSQVGGYGYTFGSGTRLTVV.

J is TRBJ2-2 and V is TRBV7-6, with D possibly matching TRBD1 (6 bases). In germline, CDR1 is SGHVS, CDR2 FNYEAQ. V was trimmed by 5 bases and J by 4 bases, leaving 14 bases between them. This CDR3 spans 15 amino acids. The CDR3 coding sequence is TGTGCCAGCAGCCTCAGGGGTTCGGGCACCGGGGAGCTGTTTTTT. Translation gives CASSLRGSGTGELFF.

This clonotype has only one observation. V is TRBV20-1 and J is TRBJ1-2; possible D gene TRBD1, 6 bases. Germline V gives CDR1 DFQATT, CDR2 SNEGSKA (reference sequence). Trimming cost V 3 bases and J 0 bases, with 8 bases left between them. CDR3 size: 13 residues. The chain's CDR3 is CSASDRSNYGYTF. The CDR3 DNA is TGCAGTGCTAGCGACAGGTCTAACTATGGCTACACCTTC.

J is TRBJ2-1 and V is TRBV27; no definite D call. Trimming cost V 6 bases and J 0 bases, with 9 bases left between them. The germline V gene has CDR1 MNHEY and CDR2 SMNVEV (reference sequence). The CDR3 covers 14 residues. The CDR3 sequence is CASSLDPSYNEQFF. CDR3 sequence (DNA): TGTGCCAGCAGCCTGGACCCCTCCTACAATGAGCAGTTCTTC.

CDR3 in amino acids: CASSVGGPYNEQFF. The CDR3 region has the DNA TGTGCCAGCAGCGTAGGCGGGCCATACAATGAGCAGTTCTTC. This sequence joins TRBV9 and TRBJ2-1, with D tentatively TRBD2 (5 bases). V was clipped by 0 bases and J by 4 bases, with 8 bases between them. Germline loops: CDR1 SGDLS, CDR2 YYNGEE. The CDR3 sequence is 14 residues long.

The rearrangement uses TRBV10-3 and TRBJ1-2, with TRBD1 matching over 9 bases. Germline assignment: CDR1 ENHRY and CDR2 SYGVKD. The junction had 6 bases not matched to a gene; V was cut back by 6 bases and J by 4 bases. This CDR3 has 14 amino acids. The CDR3 is CAISRDRETYGYTF. CDR3 bases: TGTGCCATCAGCAGGGACAGGGAGACCTATGGCTACACCTTC.

V and J are TRBV6-5 and TRBJ2-3; 11 nucleotides agree with TRBD2. The CDR3 runs 15 residues. V shed 5 bases and J 1 base; nucleotides not matched to a gene: 2. In germline, CDR1 is MNHEY, CDR2 SVGAGI. CDR3 in DNA: TGTGCCAGCAGTAAACTAGCGGGGGGCACAGATACGCAGTATTTT. Translated, it gives CASSKLAGGTDTQYF.